Below, 22 T cell receptor beta chains from the same sample are listed, as sequenced in a study of beta chain features in type 1 diabetes. Expressed TCRB transcripts were sequenced, since all the RNA that had been isolated was reverse transcribed. Libraries were prepared by immunoSEQ multiplex PCR; TCRdb keeps only in-frame clonotypes and omits some of them. The table lists under 450,000 clones, about 15% of them singletons. The sequenced material came from naive CD4+ T cells from blood. The receptors were sampled from a woman between 18 and 29 years old in good health.

As concerns this clone: This sample also contains other DNA sequences that code for the same CDR3. This sequence joins TRBV7-2 and TRBJ2-5, with a possible D match to TRBD2 (6 bases). There are 13 residues in the CDR3. Germline CDR1 reads SGHTA; CDR2 reads FQGNSA. Between the trimmed V and J ends, which lost 4 bases and 2 bases, there was a span of 8 bases. The CDR3 nucleotides read TGTGCCAGCAGCTCGGGACTTCAAGAGACCCAGTACTTC. Protein product: CASSSGLQETQYF.

The chain carries TRBV5-6 and TRBJ2-7; D is perhaps TRBD2 (6 bases). V was trimmed by 4 bases and J by 2 bases, leaving 7 bases between them. Germline lookup yields CDR1 SGHDT and CDR2 YYEEEE. The CDR3 totals 12 residues. This CDR3 is CASSRETYEQYF. CDR3 sequence (DNA): TGTGCCAGCAGCCGGGAGACCTACGAGCAGTACTTC.

Concerning this clone: The sample holds other DNA sequences that translate to the same CDR3. This chain joins TRBV6-5 and TRBJ2-7, with TRBD2 matching over 8 bases. V dropped 6 bases and J dropped 5; count of bases not matched to a gene: 9. The length of the CDR3 is 14 residues. Germline V CDR1 and CDR2: MNHEY, SVGAGI. CDR3 nucleotide sequence: TGTGCCAGCAGCTCCACTAGCGGTACAGACGAGCAGTACTTC. Translated: CASSSTSGTDEQYF.

The rearrangement links TRBV6-5 to TRBJ2-5; TRBD2 agrees at 9 bases. The CDR3 totals 16 residues. The V gene's germline CDR1 is MNHEY and CDR2 SVGAGI. The J segment lost 5 bases and the V segment lost 0 bases, leaving 7 bases of the junction unmatched. CDR3 in amino acids: CASSYSIAGVPETQYF. The CDR3 DNA reads TGTGCCAGCAGTTACTCGATAGCGGGAGTACCGGAGACCCAGTACTTC.

The chain joins TRBV20-1 to TRBJ1-1; a possible D gene is TRBD1 (6 bases). The germline V gene encodes CDR1 DFQATT and CDR2 SNEGSKA (reference sequence). The CDR3 extends over 11 amino acids. V lost 6 bases, J lost 9 bases, and 14 bases lay in between. The CDR3 nucleotides are TGCAGTGCCACCCCTGGACAGAAAGCTTTCTTT. Its translation is CSATPGQKAFF.

The rearrangement uses TRBV5-4 and TRBJ2-7, with 7 nucleotides matching TRBD2. CDR1 is SGHNT and CDR2 is YYREEE in the germline V gene (reference sequence). CDR3 length equals 15 residues. The V gene end was trimmed by 5 bases and the J gene end by 0 bases; junction bases not matched to a gene: 8. In DNA form, the CDR3 reads TGTGCCAGCAGTTCCGGGACTAAAAGCTCCTACGAGCAGTACTTC. The encoded protein is CASSSGTKSSYEQYF. Combining the CDR3 with reference TRBV5-4 and TRBJ2-7 gives the whole variable domain ETGVTQSPTHLIKTRGQQVTLRCSSQSGHNTVSWYQQALGQGPQFIFQYYREEENGRGNFPPRFSGLQFPNYSSELNVNALELDDSALYLCASSSGTKSSYEQYFGPGTRLTVT.

This clone has a handful of counts. This rearrangement joins TRBV30 to TRBJ2-4; 7 bases are shared with TRBD1. Germline CDR1 GTSNPN, CDR2 SVGIG (reference sequence). This CDR3 comprises 15 residues. V shed 1 base, J shed 0 bases, and the junction held 3 bases outside the gene matches. CDR3 in DNA: TGTGCCTGGAGTGAAGGGGGCCTAGCCAAAAACATTCAGTACTTC. The encoded protein is CAWSEGGLAKNIQYF.

The chain has TRBV4-1 and TRBJ1-2; no firm D call. In germline, CDR1 is MGHRA, CDR2 YSYEKL. Trimming shortened V by 1 base and J by 3 bases, and 9 bases separated the two germline ends. This CDR3 is built from 14 residues. The DNA of the CDR3 is TGCGCCAGCAGCCAAGGAGGAACCGACTATGGCTACACCTTC. This sequence encodes CASSQGGTDYGYTF.

This clone has a handful of counts. The chain couples TRBV28 to TRBJ2-7; the D is unclear. Looked up from germline, CDR1 is MDHEN and CDR2 is SYDVKM. This CDR3 is 11 amino acids long. V gave up 4 bases and J gave up 4 bases, with 5 bases separating them. CDR3 bases: TGTGCCAGCAGTTCCCATTACGAGCAGTACTTC. Its protein product is CASSSHYEQYF.

This clone was seen a few times. One end of the junction does not line up with germline, which may come from a read error. This rearrangement joins TRBV6-5 to TRBJ2-5; D remains ambiguous. CDR3 length: 14 amino acids. Germline V gene lookup returns CDR1 MNHEY and CDR2 SVGAGI. This CDR3 is CAISESEIQETQYF. The CDR3 bases are TGTGCCATCAGTGAGTCGGAGATTCAAGAGACCCAGTACTTC.

This chain uses TRBV29-1 with TRBJ2-7, with D perhaps TRBD1 (6 bases). The CDR3 loop spans 13 amino acids. CDR1 and CDR2 (germline): SQVTM, ANQGSEA. Deletions cut 2 bases from V and 4 bases from J, with 12 bases between. CDR3 DNA: TGCAGCGTTGAAACCGGACAGCTATACGAGCAGTACTTC. It is translated as CSVETGQLYEQYF.

In its sample, this clone was seen a few times. The chain has TRBV2 and TRBJ2-1, with 7 bases identical to TRBD1. Losses at the gene ends were 0 bases for V and 9 bases for J; bases not matched to a gene: 5. Per the germline V gene, CDR1 is SNHLY and CDR2 is FYNNEI. The CDR3 has 14 residues. The CDR3 loop is CASSEAAGGSEQFF. The CDR3 DNA is TGTGCCAGCAGTGAAGCGGCAGGGGGAAGTGAGCAGTTCTTC.

Only a few counts were recorded for this clone. The rearrangement links TRBV7-2 to TRBJ2-3; 11 bases agree with TRBD2. Unmatched junction bases numbered 9, after V lost 4 bases and J lost 6 bases. CDR3 length: 16 residues. Germline-derived CDR1 and CDR2 are SGHTA and FQGNSA. The CDR3 nucleotides read TGTGCCAGCAGCTCCCGACTAGCGGGACCTGGGGATACGCAGTATTTT. It translates to CASSSRLAGPGDTQYF.

This rearrangement joins TRBV5-1 to TRBJ2-1, with TRBD2 identical over 7 bases. Germline loops: CDR1 SGHRS, CDR2 YFSETQ. The ends lost 0 bases at V and 6 bases at J; junction bases unmatched: 6. This CDR3 has 15 amino acids. CDR3 in DNA: TGCGCCAGCAGCTTGGGGGAGGGCCCCCTCAATGAGCAGTTCTTC. Encoded protein: CASSLGEGPLNEQFF.

This clone was observed a handful of times. V is TRBV28 and J is TRBJ2-7; maybe TRBD2 (6 bases). Germline V gene data show CDR1 as MDHEN and CDR2 as SYDVKM. The CDR3 is 14 amino acids. V lost 4 bases and J 1 base, leaving 11 bases between the germline ends. The chain's CDR3 is CASSSGLPSYEQYF. For the CDR3, the DNA is TGTGCCAGCAGTTCGGGACTCCCATCCTACGAGCAGTACTTC.

The chain employs TRBV29-1 and TRBJ2-3, with D maybe TRBD2 (5 bases). CDR3 length: 16 amino acids. V lost 2 bases to trimming and J lost 0 bases, with 15 bases between them. The germline gives CDR1 SQVTM, CDR2 ANQGSEA. In nucleotides, the CDR3 is TGCAGCGTTGAATCTCGGAGGCATACTAGCACAGATACGCAGTATTTT. This codes for CSVESRRHTSTDTQYF.

To note about this clone: This same CDR3 is encoded by further DNA sequences in the sample. The CDR3 DNA reads TGTGCCAGCAGCTTAGGAGGGGGCGGCAATCAGCCCCAGCATTTT. Its protein is CASSLGGGGNQPQHF. The chain combines TRBV7-9 with TRBJ1-5; 7 nucleotides line up with TRBD1. The junction had 2 bases not matched to a gene; V was cut back by 1 base and J by 2 bases. Germline V gene sequence: CDR1 SEHNR, CDR2 FQNEAQ (reference sequence). The CDR3 is 15 amino acids.

In its sample, this clone was seen a few times. V gene TRBV25-1 combines with J gene TRBJ2-1; D is unclear. The V gene's germline CDR1 is MGHDK and CDR2 SYGVNS. This CDR3 contains 16 residues. With 3 bases removed from V and 6 bases from J, the gap between germline ends came to 18 bases. CDR3 coding DNA: TGTGCCAGCAGTGATGTTGGGCGCCGAAAGTCCAATGAGCAGTTCTTC. Protein sequence: CASSDVGRRKSNEQFF.

The V call is TRBV10-3, the J call TRBJ2-3; 8 bases line up with TRBD1. J gave up 3 bases and V 6 bases, and 14 bases lay outside the gene matches. Germline V gene data show CDR1 as ENHRY and CDR2 as SYGVKD. This CDR3 has 17 amino acids. The CDR3 loop reads CAIRERVRGPPTDTQYF. The DNA of the CDR3 is TGTGCCATCAGGGAACGGGTCAGGGGGCCCCCTACAGATACGCAGTATTTT.

The genes are TRBV18 and TRBJ2-6, with D uncertain. The length of the CDR3 is 17 residues. CDR1 KGHSH and CDR2 LQKENI come from the germline V gene. Trimming took 3 bases from V and 0 from J, leaving 12 bases between them. The CDR3: CASSPQSSYSGANVLTF. In nucleotides, the CDR3 is TGTGCCAGCTCACCTCAGTCCTCATACTCTGGGGCCAACGTCCTGACTTTC.

The rearrangement uses TRBV9 and TRBJ2-7, with a tentative D call TRBD2 (5 bases). The germline gives CDR1 SGDLS, CDR2 YYNGEE. CDR3 length: 18 amino acids. V was clipped by 0 bases and J by 7 bases, with 26 bases between them. The chain's CDR3 is CASSVGPQRVATLGEQYF. Written as DNA, the CDR3 is TGTGCCAGCAGCGTAGGCCCCCAGAGGGTAGCAACCTTGGGGGAGCAGTACTTC.

CDR3 nucleotides: TGCAGCGTTGAACCTGGACAGAACACTGAAGCTTTCTTT. It specifies CSVEPGQNTEAFF. The chain couples TRBV29-1 to TRBJ1-1, with D perhaps matching TRBD1 (5 bases). The germline V gene encodes CDR1 SQVTM and CDR2 ANQGSEA. V was trimmed by 2 bases and J by 1 base, leaving 8 bases between them. This CDR3 is 13 amino acids long.